A single sample is the source of the 8 T cell receptor beta chains below, sequenced in a study of blood T cells in healthy people across ages. A second PCR of 7 to 11 cycles used a sample-barcoded 5' primer and a J-beta primer mix. MiXCR was run by TCRdb on the 5' RACE reads, yielding one entry per CDR3 protein. The sample has about 1 million distinct CDR3 sequences; around 43% are singletons. Material: blood. All receptors derive from a woman in her sixties or seventies in good health.

The chain combines TRBV6-2 or TRBV6-3 with TRBJ2-1, with TRBD2 identical over 13 bases. Looked up from germline, CDR1 is MNHEY and CDR2 is SVGEGT. Unmatched junction bases numbered 10, after V lost 2 bases and J lost 6 bases. The CDR3 has 18 residues. The CDR3 region has the DNA TGTGCCAGCAGTTACCCAATGCAGACTAGCGGGAGGTTCAATGAGCAGTTCTTC. It specifies CASSYPMQTSGRFNEQFF.

This chain links TRBV9 with TRBJ1-5, with D uncertain. The germline V gene encodes CDR1 SGDLS and CDR2 YYNGEE. Trimming cost V 3 bases and J 3 bases, with 7 bases left between them. The CDR3 has 13 amino acids. In DNA, the CDR3 is TGTGCCAGCAGCGGCCAGGACAATCAGCCCCAGCATTTT. It translates to CASSGQDNQPQHF.

The rearrangement links TRBV6-1 to TRBJ1-2; D not certain. The V end was cut by 3 bases, the J end by 2 bases, with 10 bases between. The CDR3 has 14 residues. From germline, CDR1 is MNHNS and CDR2 SASEGT. CDR3 residues: CASSETGLNYGYTF. CDR3 sequence (DNA): TGTGCCAGCAGTGAGACCGGTTTGAACTATGGCTACACCTTC.

The chain employs TRBV12-3 or TRBV12-4 and TRBJ2-1; tentatively, D is TRBD1 (6 bases). The CDR3 has 14 amino acids. Trimming cost V 5 bases and J 3 bases, with 11 bases left between them. In DNA, the CDR3 is TGTGCCAGCAGTACAAACAGGGTCTACAATGAGCAGTTCTTC. Protein product: CASSTNRVYNEQFF.

The rearrangement joins TRBV6-2 or TRBV6-3 to TRBJ2-1; tentative D call: TRBD1 (6 bases). The J call could be wrong; TRBJ2-7 is a better fit for the DNA end. CDR3 length: 16 amino acids. The germline gives CDR1 MNHEY, CDR2 SVGEGT. This chain's CDR3 is CASSSGDRWAYNEQYF. For the CDR3, the DNA is TGTGCCAGCAGTAGCGGCGACAGGTGGGCCTACAATGAGCAGTACTTC.

This chain connects TRBV20-1 to TRBJ2-7; possible D gene TRBD2, 5 bases. The CDR3 length is 14 residues. Germline V gene data show CDR1 as DFQATT and CDR2 as SNEGSKA (reference sequence). Trimming removed 3 bases at V and 7 bases at J, with 19 bases between. CDR3 sequence: CSARLLTTYNEQYF. In DNA, the CDR3 is TGCAGTGCTAGGCTCCTGACTACCTACAATGAGCAGTACTTC.

The chain uses TRBV2 and TRBJ2-3; possibly TRBD2 for D (6 bases). The CDR3 is made up of 16 amino acids. Looked up from germline, CDR1 is SNHLY and CDR2 is FYNNEI. V gave up 0 bases and J gave up 4 bases, with 14 bases separating them. CDR3 DNA: TGTGCCAGCAGTGAAGCGTTGGCCGGGGAGGCAGATACGCAGTATTTT. Translating it yields CASSEALAGEADTQYF.

Note on this clonotype: A clone one base away is much larger, so this may be a read error. The chain employs TRBV12-3 or TRBV12-4 and TRBJ1-2, with D unclear. V gave up 2 bases and J gave up 4 bases, with 5 bases separating them. The CDR3 has 12 amino acids. DNA for the CDR3: TGTGCCAGCAGTTTAAACGTCTATGGCTACACCTTC. This gives the protein CASSLNVYGYTF.